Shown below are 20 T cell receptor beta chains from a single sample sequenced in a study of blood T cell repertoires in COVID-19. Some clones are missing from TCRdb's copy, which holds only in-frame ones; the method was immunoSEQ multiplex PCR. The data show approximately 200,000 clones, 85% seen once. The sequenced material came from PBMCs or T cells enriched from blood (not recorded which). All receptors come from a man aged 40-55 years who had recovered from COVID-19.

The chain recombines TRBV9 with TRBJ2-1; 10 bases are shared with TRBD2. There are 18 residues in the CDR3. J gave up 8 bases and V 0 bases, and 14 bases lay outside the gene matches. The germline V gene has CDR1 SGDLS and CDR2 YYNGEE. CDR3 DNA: TGTGCCAGCAGCGTAGCTACGGGTCGGCTAGCGGGAGTGGATGAGCAGTTCTTC. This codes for CASSVATGRLAGVDEQFF.

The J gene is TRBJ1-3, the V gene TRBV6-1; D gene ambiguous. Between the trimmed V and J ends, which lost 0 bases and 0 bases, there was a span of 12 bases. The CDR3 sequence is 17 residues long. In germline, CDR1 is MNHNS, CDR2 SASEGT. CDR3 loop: CASSEALGEISGNTIYF. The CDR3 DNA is TGTGCCAGCAGTGAAGCGTTAGGAGAGATCTCTGGAAACACCATATATTTT.

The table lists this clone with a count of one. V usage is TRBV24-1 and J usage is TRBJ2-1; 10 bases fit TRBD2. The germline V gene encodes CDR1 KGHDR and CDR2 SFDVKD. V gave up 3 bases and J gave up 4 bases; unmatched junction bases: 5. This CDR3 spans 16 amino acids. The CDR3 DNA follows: TGTGCCACCAGTGATACAAGCGGGAGGGTTTACAATGAGCAGTTCTTC. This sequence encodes CATSDTSGRVYNEQFF.

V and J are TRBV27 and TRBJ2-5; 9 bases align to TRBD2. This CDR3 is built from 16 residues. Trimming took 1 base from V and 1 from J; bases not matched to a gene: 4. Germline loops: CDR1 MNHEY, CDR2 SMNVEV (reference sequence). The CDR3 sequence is CASSLLSREGQETQYF. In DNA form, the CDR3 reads TGTGCCAGCAGTTTATTGTCGCGGGAGGGCCAAGAGACCCAGTACTTC.

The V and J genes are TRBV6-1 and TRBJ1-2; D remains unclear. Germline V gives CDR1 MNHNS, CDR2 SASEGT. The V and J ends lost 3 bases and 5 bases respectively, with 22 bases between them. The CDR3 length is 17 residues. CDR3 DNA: TGTGCCAGCAGTGATGTCCGGAGGCGAGAGTCACCATATGGCTACACCTTC. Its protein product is CASSDVRRRESPYGYTF.

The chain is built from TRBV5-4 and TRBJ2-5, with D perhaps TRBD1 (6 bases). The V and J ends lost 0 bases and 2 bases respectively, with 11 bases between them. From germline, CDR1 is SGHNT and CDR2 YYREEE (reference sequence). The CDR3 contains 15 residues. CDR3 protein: CASSLDWGQQETQYF. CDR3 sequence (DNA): TGTGCCAGCAGCTTGGATTGGGGGCAACAAGAGACCCAGTACTTC.

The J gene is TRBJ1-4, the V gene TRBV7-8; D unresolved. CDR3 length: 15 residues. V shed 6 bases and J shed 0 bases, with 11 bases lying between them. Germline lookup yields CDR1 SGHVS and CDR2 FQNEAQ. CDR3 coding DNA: TGTGCCAGCAGGTCCGAGGGAGCAACTAATGAAAAACTGTTTTTT. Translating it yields CASRSEGATNEKLFF.

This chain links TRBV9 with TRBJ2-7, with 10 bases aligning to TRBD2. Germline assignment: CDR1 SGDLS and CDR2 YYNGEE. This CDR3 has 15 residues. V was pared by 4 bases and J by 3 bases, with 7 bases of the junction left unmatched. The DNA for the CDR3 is TGTGCCAGCAGCTTAACTAGCGGGACATTCTACGAGCAGTACTTC. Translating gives CASSLTSGTFYEQYF.

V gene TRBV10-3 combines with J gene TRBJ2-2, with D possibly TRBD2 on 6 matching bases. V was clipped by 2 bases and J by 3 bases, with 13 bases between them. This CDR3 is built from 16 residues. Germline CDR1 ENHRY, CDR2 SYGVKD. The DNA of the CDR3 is TGTGCCATCAGTGAGGTCCGGCGGGACGACACCGGGGAGCTGTTTTTT. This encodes CAISEVRRDDTGELFF.

The CDR3 here is CSVEKIGTPETQYF. DNA for the CDR3: TGCAGCGTTGAAAAGATAGGGACTCCAGAGACCCAGTACTTC. The V gene is TRBV29-1, the J gene TRBJ2-5; D may be TRBD2 (6 bases). The germline V and J ends were trimmed by 2 bases and 4 bases, with 14 bases remaining between them. The CDR3 consists of 14 residues. CDR1 and CDR2 from the germline V gene are SQVTM and ANQGSEA.

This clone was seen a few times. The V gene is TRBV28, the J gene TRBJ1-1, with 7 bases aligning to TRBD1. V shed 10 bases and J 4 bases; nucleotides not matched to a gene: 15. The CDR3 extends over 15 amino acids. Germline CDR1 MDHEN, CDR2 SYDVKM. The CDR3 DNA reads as TGTGCCATCTCGCCTCGGAGGGGGCAGGTCACTGAAGCTTTCTTT. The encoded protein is CAISPRRGQVTEAFF.

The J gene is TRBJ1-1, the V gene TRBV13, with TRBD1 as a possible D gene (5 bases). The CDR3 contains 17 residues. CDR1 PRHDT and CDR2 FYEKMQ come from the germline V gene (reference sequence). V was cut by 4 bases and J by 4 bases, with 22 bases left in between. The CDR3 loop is CASSSERSPGRGTEAFF. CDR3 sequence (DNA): TGTGCCAGCAGCTCCGAGAGATCCCCAGGGAGGGGCACTGAAGCTTTCTTT.

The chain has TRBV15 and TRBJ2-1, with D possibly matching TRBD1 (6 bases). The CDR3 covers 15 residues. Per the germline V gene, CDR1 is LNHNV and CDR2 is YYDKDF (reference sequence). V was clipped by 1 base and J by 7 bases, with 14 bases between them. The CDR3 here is CATSRGGRTENEQFF. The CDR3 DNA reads TGTGCCACCAGCAGAGGGGGGCGCACTGAGAATGAGCAGTTCTTC.

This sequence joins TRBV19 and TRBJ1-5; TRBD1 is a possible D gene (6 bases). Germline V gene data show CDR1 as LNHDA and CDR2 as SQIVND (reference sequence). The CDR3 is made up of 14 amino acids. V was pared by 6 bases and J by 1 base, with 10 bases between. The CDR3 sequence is CASRLQGSNQPQHF. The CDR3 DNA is TGTGCCAGTAGGCTACAGGGAAGCAATCAGCCCCAGCATTTT. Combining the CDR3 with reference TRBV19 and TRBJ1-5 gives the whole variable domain DGGITQSPKYLFRKEGQNVTLSCEQNLNHDAMYWYRQDPGQGLRLIYYSQIVNDFQKGDIAEGYSVSREKKESFPLTVTSAQKNPTAFYLCASRLQGSNQPQHFGDGTRLSIL.

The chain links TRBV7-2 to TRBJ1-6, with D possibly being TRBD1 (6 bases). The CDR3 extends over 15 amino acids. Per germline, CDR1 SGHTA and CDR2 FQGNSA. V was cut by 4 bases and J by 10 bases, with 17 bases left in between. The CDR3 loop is CASSYPTGYMSPLHF. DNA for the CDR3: TGTGCCAGCAGCTACCCCACAGGGTATATGTCACCCCTCCACTTT.

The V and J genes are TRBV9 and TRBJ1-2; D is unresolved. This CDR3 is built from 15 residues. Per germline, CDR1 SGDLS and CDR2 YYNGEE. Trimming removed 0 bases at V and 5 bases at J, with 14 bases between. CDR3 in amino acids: CASSVGEGWGYGYTF. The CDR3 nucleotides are TGTGCCAGCAGCGTAGGGGAGGGCTGGGGTTATGGCTACACCTTC. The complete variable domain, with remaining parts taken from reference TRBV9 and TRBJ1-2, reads DSGVTQTPKHLITATGQRVTLRCSPRSGDLSVYWYQQSLDQGLQFLIQYYNGEERAKGNILERFSAQQFPDLHSELNLSSLELGDSALYFCASSVGEGWGYGYTFGSGTRLTVV.

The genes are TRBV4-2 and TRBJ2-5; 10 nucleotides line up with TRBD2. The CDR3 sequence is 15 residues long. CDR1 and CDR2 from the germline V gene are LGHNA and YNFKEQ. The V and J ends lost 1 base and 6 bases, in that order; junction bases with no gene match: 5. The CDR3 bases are TGTGCCAGCAGCCAAGGTGCTAGCGGGAGCCAGACCCAGTACTTC. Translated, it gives CASSQGASGSQTQYF.

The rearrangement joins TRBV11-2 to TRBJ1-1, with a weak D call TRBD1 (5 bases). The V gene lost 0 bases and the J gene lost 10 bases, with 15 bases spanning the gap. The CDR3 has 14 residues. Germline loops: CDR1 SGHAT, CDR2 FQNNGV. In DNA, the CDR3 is TGTGCCAGCAGCTTAGAGGGGACTCCGTTTACAGCTTTCTTT. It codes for CASSLEGTPFTAFF.

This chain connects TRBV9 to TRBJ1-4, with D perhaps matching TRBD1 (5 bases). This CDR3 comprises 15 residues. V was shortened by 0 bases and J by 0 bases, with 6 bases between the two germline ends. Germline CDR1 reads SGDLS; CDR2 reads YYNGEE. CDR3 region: CASSVAGTTNEKLFF. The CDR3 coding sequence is TGTGCCAGCAGCGTAGCAGGGACAACTAATGAAAAACTGTTTTTT.

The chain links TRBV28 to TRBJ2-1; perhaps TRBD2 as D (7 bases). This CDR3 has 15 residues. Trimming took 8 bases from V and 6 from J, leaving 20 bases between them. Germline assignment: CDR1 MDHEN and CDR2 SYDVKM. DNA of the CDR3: TGTGCCAGCGGGGGCGGGAGTACTGCGGCCAATGAGCAGTTCTTC. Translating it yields CASGGGSTAANEQFF.